The clone carrying this T cell receptor beta chain showed up just a few times. TCRdb reprocessed the 5' RACE reads with MiXCR, giving one entry per CDR3 protein. Among 360,000 or so distinct CDR3 sequences listed, over 25% were seen once. The V gene lost 1 base and the J gene lost 7 bases, with 5 bases spanning the gap. This CDR3 has 12 residues. Germline lookup yields CDR1 LGHNA and CDR2 YSLEER. This sample is drawn from a study of T-cell memory formation after mild COVID-19. The material sequenced was PBMCs or a T cell subset sorted from them (not recorded which). The chain joins TRBV4-3 to TRBJ2-1, with D unresolved. This receptor was identified in an adult woman who had mild COVID-19 (a few samples of this study predate the infection). Cell type and time point are not known. The CDR3 is CASSQVWNEQFF. CDR3 bases: TGCGCCAGCAGCCAAGTGTGGAATGAGCAGTTCTTC.